Following are 4 T cell receptor beta chains from one sample sequenced in a study of cytomegalovirus exposure and HLA in healthy donors. PCR was performed using 60 Vbeta and 13 Jbeta primers. Sequenced by immunoSEQ multiplex PCR; TCRdb stores in-frame clones only, minus some. The table has 120,000 or so clones, over 70% seen once. What was sequenced was PBMCs. The receptors were gathered from a man in his forties in good health and CMV-seropositive.

The CDR3 bases are TGTGCCAGCAGCTTAGGGACAGGAGCTTACGAGCAGTACTTC. This translates into CASSLGTGAYEQYF. V is TRBV7-6 and J is TRBJ2-7; 7 bases line up with TRBD1. Germline-derived CDR1 and CDR2 are SGHVS and FNYEAQ. V shed 1 base, J shed 4 bases, and the junction held 4 bases outside the gene matches. The CDR3 extends over 14 amino acids. The whole variable domain, filled in from reference TRBV7-6 and TRBJ2-7, reads GAGVSQSPRYKVTKRGQDVALRCDPISGHVSLYWYRQALGQGPEFLTYFNYEAQQDKSGLPNDRFSAERPEGSISTLTIQRTEQRDSAMYRCASSLGTGAYEQYFGPGTRLTVT.

J is TRBJ1-5 and V is TRBV19; TRBD1 is a possible D gene (5 bases). Trimming removed 4 bases at V and 0 bases at J, with 10 bases between. Germline CDR1 reads LNHDA; CDR2 reads SQIVND (reference sequence). This CDR3 comprises 15 residues. The CDR3 DNA sequence: TGTGCCAGTAGTACGGGACTTTATAGCAATCAGCCCCAGCATTTT. The encoded protein is CASSTGLYSNQPQHF.

This chain joins TRBV5-4 and TRBJ1-1, with 8 bases identical to TRBD1. Looked up from germline, CDR1 is SGHNT and CDR2 is YYREEE (reference sequence). The CDR3 extends over 13 amino acids. Trimming took 1 base from V and 4 from J; bases not matched to a gene: 0. The CDR3 DNA sequence: TGTGCCAGCAGCTTGACAGGGGGCACTGAAGCTTTCTTT. Translating gives CASSLTGGTEAFF.

This chain joins TRBV19 and TRBJ1-5; TRBD1 might be the D (6 bases). The CDR3 has 12 residues. Looked up from germline, CDR1 is LNHDA and CDR2 is SQIVND (reference sequence). Trimming shortened V by 8 bases and J by 4 bases, and 9 bases separated the two germline ends. The CDR3 protein is CASHRVNQPQHF. CDR3 in DNA: TGTGCCAGTCACAGGGTTAATCAGCCCCAGCATTTT.